This T cell receptor beta chain is drawn from a study of OX40 agonist ivuxolimab in advanced cancers. The protocol was immunoSEQ multiplex PCR, while the TCRdb copy is restricted to in-frame clones and leaves out a portion. The table records about 33,000 clones, 70% to 85% of them present only once. Trimming stripped 5 bases from V and 10 bases from J, with 10 bases between. Germline CDR1 and CDR2: SGHDT and YYEEEE. The CDR3 is 11 residues long. This clonotype originated in an adult with an advanced solid tumor such as melanoma, head and neck, liver or kidney cancer. The chain recombines TRBV5-6 with TRBJ2-1; D is uncertain. Sequencing used CD4+ or CD8+ T cells sorted from blood, obtained in a trial of the OX40 agonist ivuxolimab. CDR3 sequence reads: CASSFGVEQFF. CDR3 DNA: TGTGCCAGCAGTTTCGGCGTGGAGCAGTTCTTC.